The 18 T cell receptor beta chains listed next were all sequenced from one sample in a study of T cell changes during pregnancy in multiple sclerosis. Only in-frame clones appear in the TCRdb table, and some are missing; sequencing was by immunoSEQ multiplex PCR. There are approximately 40,000 clones in the sample; 80% to 90% occur only once, and around 5.1% lies in the top ten. Specimen: peripheral blood, collected in the first trimester of pregnancy. These receptors all stem from a female donor in good health, enrolled as a control in a pregnancy study.

The chain combines TRBV29-1 with TRBJ2-7, with TRBD1 matching 8 bases. The germline V gene encodes CDR1 SQVTM and CDR2 ANQGSEA. Trimming removed 3 bases from V and 7 bases from J; junction bases left unmatched: 8. The CDR3 totals 13 residues. The CDR3 sequence is CSVEPGGWGEQYF. The DNA of the CDR3 is TGCAGCGTTGAGCCAGGGGGCTGGGGGGAGCAGTACTTC.

The chain employs TRBV5-4 and TRBJ1-1, with 9 bases lining up with TRBD1. CDR1 and CDR2 (germline): SGHNT, YYREEE (reference sequence). The CDR3 spans 14 residues. The junction had 10 bases not matched to a gene; V was cut back by 6 bases and J by 7 bases. The CDR3 sequence is CASTLRGQGHEAFF. For the CDR3, the DNA is TGTGCCAGCACCTTAAGGGGACAGGGTCATGAAGCTTTCTTT. Together with reference TRBV5-4 and TRBJ1-1, the CDR3 gives the full variable domain: ETGVTQSPTHLIKTRGQQVTLRCSSQSGHNTVSWYQQALGQGPQFIFQYYREEENGRGNFPPRFSGLQFPNYSSELNVNALELDDSALYLCASTLRGQGHEAFFGQGTRLTVV.

This chain joins TRBV6-1 and TRBJ1-1, with 9 bases aligning to TRBD1. Trimming at V came to 6 bases and at J to 1 base, leaving 3 bases not matched to a gene. The length of the CDR3 is 14 residues. Germline loops: CDR1 MNHNS, CDR2 SASEGT. CDR3 loop: CASSPGQGNTEAFF. CDR3 in DNA: TGTGCCAGCAGCCCGGGACAGGGGAACACTGAAGCTTTCTTT.

The chain joins TRBV6-1 to TRBJ1-3; 8 bases agree with TRBD1. Germline V CDR1 and CDR2: MNHNS, SASEGT. V shed 2 bases and J 0 bases; nucleotides not matched to a gene: 3. This CDR3 has 16 amino acids. The CDR3 loop reads CASSETGGLSGNTIYF. The CDR3 bases are TGTGCCAGCAGTGAAACAGGGGGACTCTCTGGAAACACCATATATTTT.

The chain links TRBV6-5 to TRBJ1-1; TRBD1 is a possible D gene (6 bases). The V gene's germline CDR1 is MNHEY and CDR2 SVGAGI. Trimming pared 2 bases from V and 7 bases from J, leaving 11 bases between. The CDR3 sequence is 13 residues long. CDR3 region: CASSYGDTSEAFF. CDR3 DNA sequence: TGTGCCAGCAGTTACGGGGACACTAGTGAAGCTTTCTTT.

The J gene is TRBJ2-2, the V gene TRBV7-9; D is perhaps TRBD1 (5 bases). Germline V gives CDR1 SEHNR, CDR2 FQNEAQ (reference sequence). V was clipped by 4 bases and J by 0 bases, with 21 bases between them. There are 19 residues in the CDR3. This CDR3 is CASSSLTYRTSANTGELFF. DNA for the CDR3: TGTGCCAGCAGCTCACTTACGTATCGGACATCTGCGAACACCGGGGAGCTGTTTTTT.

This CDR3 is CASSIRTSGITDTQYF. The CDR3 nucleotides read TGTGCCAGTAGTATAAGGACTAGCGGGATCACAGATACGCAGTATTTT. The chain joins TRBV19 to TRBJ2-3, with TRBD2 matching over 12 bases. This CDR3 is built from 16 residues. CDR1 and CDR2 (germline): LNHDA, SQIVND (reference sequence). V trimming: 2 bases; J trimming: 2 bases; junction bases outside the gene matches: 2.

The V and J genes are TRBV29-1 and TRBJ1-3; D may be TRBD1 (6 bases). This CDR3 has 15 residues. CDR1 and CDR2 from the germline V gene are SQVTM and ANQGSEA. V was clipped by 3 bases and J by 6 bases, with 18 bases between them. The CDR3 sequence is CSVEGWGQGQNTIYF. CDR3 coding DNA: TGCAGCGTTGAGGGATGGGGCCAGGGGCAAAACACCATATATTTT.

This chain links TRBV4-3 with TRBJ1-3, with D possibly matching TRBD1 (6 bases). The V end was cut by 4 bases, the J end by 2 bases, with 12 bases between. Germline CDR1 LGHNA, CDR2 YSLEER. This CDR3 has 15 residues. CDR3 region: CASSRDRLAGNTIYF. The CDR3 DNA follows: TGCGCCAGCAGCCGAGACAGGTTAGCTGGAAACACCATATATTTT.

The V and J genes are TRBV27 and TRBJ1-2, with D possibly TRBD1 on 6 matching bases. The germline V gene encodes CDR1 MNHEY and CDR2 SMNVEV (reference sequence). This CDR3 spans 13 amino acids. V lost 6 bases and J lost 6, with 14 bases in between. Here the CDR3 DNA reads TGTGCCAGCAGCGACCAGGGGAGAGATGGCTACACCTTC. Translated: CASSDQGRDGYTF.

V gene TRBV6-5 combines with J gene TRBJ2-3, with 8 positions matching TRBD1. This CDR3 comprises 14 residues. Germline V lookup: CDR1 MNHEY, CDR2 SVGAGI. V lost 5 bases, J lost 2 bases, and 3 bases stayed unmatched. DNA of the CDR3: TGTGCCAGCAGTGGACAGGGCCACACAGATACGCAGTATTTT. Amino acids: CASSGQGHTDTQYF.

This chain connects TRBV14 to TRBJ2-5, with TRBD2 matching over 7 bases. Germline CDR1 and CDR2: SGHDN and FVKESK. CDR3 size: 16 residues. V trimming: 5 bases; J trimming: 1 base; junction bases outside the gene matches: 10. CDR3 protein: CASSWAGRALQETQYF. The CDR3 nucleotides read TGTGCCAGCAGCTGGGCAGGGAGGGCCCTCCAAGAGACCCAGTACTTC.

This clone has just one count. At one end, the junction sequence differs from germline, possibly due to a read error. This chain links TRBV4-1 with TRBJ2-7, with 10 nucleotides matching TRBD2. CDR1 and CDR2 from the germline V gene are MGHRA and YSYEKL. CDR3 length: 16 amino acids. The DNA for the CDR3 is TGCGCCAGCATCCAAAGCGGGAGGGCCTTGGACTACGAGCAGTACTTC. Translating gives CASIQSGRALDYEQYF.

This clone was seen only once. The chain has TRBV7-2 and TRBJ2-7, with 11 bases identical to TRBD2. The V gene's germline CDR1 is SGHTA and CDR2 FQGNSA. The CDR3 is 16 amino acids. Trimming removed 0 bases from V and 4 bases from J; junction bases left unmatched: 5. The CDR3 loop is CASSLAGTSGQYEQYF. The CDR3 coding sequence is TGTGCCAGCAGCTTAGCCGGGACTAGCGGACAATACGAGCAGTACTTC.

The chain recombines TRBV5-5 with TRBJ2-3; D may be TRBD2 (5 bases). Between the trimmed V and J ends, which lost 4 bases and 1 base, there was a span of 22 bases. Germline CDR1 is SGHKS and CDR2 is YYEKEE (reference sequence). CDR3 length: 18 amino acids. CDR3 bases: TGTGCCAGCAGCGTGCGCCACCCGCCGGGGTTAGGCACAGATACGCAGTATTTT. Encoded protein: CASSVRHPPGLGTDTQYF.

As DNA, the CDR3 is TGTGCCAGCAGCCCTCGCCCGGGACATACCTCTAACTATGGCTACACCTTC. The encoded protein is CASSPRPGHTSNYGYTF. This sequence joins TRBV21-1 and TRBJ1-2; the table's TRBD1 call for D was not verified on the DNA. TRBV21-1 is flagged as a pseudogene. The CDR3 totals 17 residues.

The chain carries TRBV11-3 and TRBJ2-3; D might be TRBD2 (6 bases). The CDR3 runs 15 residues. CDR1 SGHNT and CDR2 YENEEA come from the germline V gene. V was trimmed by 0 bases and J by 1 base, leaving 8 bases between them. DNA of the CDR3: TGTGCCAGCAGCTTAGACGGGAGCGGCACAGATACGCAGTATTTT. Its translation: CASSLDGSGTDTQYF.

The chain employs TRBV7-6 and TRBJ2-3; a weak D match, TRBD1 (5 bases). With 1 base removed from V and 6 bases from J, the gap between germline ends came to 11 bases. This CDR3 has 14 amino acids. The germline V gene encodes CDR1 SGHVS and CDR2 FNYEAQ. This CDR3 reads CASSLGQGPDTQYF. The CDR3 coding sequence is TGTGCCAGCAGCTTAGGGCAGGGCCCGGATACGCAGTATTTT.